The present T cell receptor (beta chain) was sequenced within a study of early T cells in non-severe SARS-CoV-2 infection. This CDR3 is 16 amino acids long. The V gene lost 7 bases and the J gene lost 1 base, with 19 bases spanning the gap. Germline-derived CDR1 and CDR2 are MNHNY and SVGAGI (reference sequence). TCRdb analysed the 5' RACE reads with MiXCR anew, one entry per CDR3 protein. This table has about 58,000 distinct CDR3 sequences, less than 9.5% appearing once. This clonotype was seen many times. Sequenced input: whole blood. The source is an adult who was a healthcare worker with PCR-confirmed SARS-CoV-2 infection or an uninfected control (not recorded which). The chain joins TRBV6-6 to TRBJ2-5; D is tentatively TRBD1 or TRBD2 (5 bases each). Here the CDR3 reads CASTREGRRAQETQYF. CDR3 nucleotide sequence: TGTGCCAGCACCCGAGAGGGGCGACGAGCCCAAGAGACCCAGTACTTC.